Presented here are 8 T cell receptor beta chains from one specimen sequenced in a study of blood T cells in healthy people across ages. The second PCR ran roughly 7 to 11 cycles with a sample-barcoded 5' primer and J-beta primers. Via MiXCR, TCRdb re-called the 5' RACE reads, giving one row per CDR3 protein. The profile shows 600,000 to 850,000 distinct CDR3 sequences, approximately 25% of them singletons. These data also featured in a second study, about T cells of mothers and their children.

Sequenced material: blood. The source of these receptors is a boy aged 5-17 years in good health.

This clonotype was counted between two and nine times. The gene calls are TRBV2 and TRBJ2-5; possibly TRBD2 for D (5 bases). The DNA end is more similar to TRBJ2-7, so the J call may be wrong. CDR1 and CDR2 from the germline V gene are SNHLY and FYNNEI. This CDR3 is built from 14 residues. As DNA, the CDR3 is TGTGCCAGCATTCGGACTCTAACCACCTACGAGCAGTACTTC. This gives the protein CASIRTLTTYEQYF.

The chain couples TRBV3-1 to TRBJ2-3; D gene uncertain. The CDR3 totals 15 residues. V was shortened by 2 bases and J by 4 bases, with 13 bases between the two germline ends. From germline, CDR1 is LGHDT and CDR2 YNNKEL (reference sequence). In nucleotides, the CDR3 is TGTGCCAGCAGCCAAATAAGCCTCCCCGCAGATACGCAGTATTTT. Amino acid sequence: CASSQISLPADTQYF.

V is TRBV6-5 and J is TRBJ2-1; TRBD1 or TRBD2 may be the D gene (5 bases each). The CDR3 sequence is 19 residues long. V was pared by 3 bases and J by 4 bases, with 25 bases between. CDR1 MNHEY and CDR2 SVGAGI come from the germline V gene. CDR3 nucleotide sequence: TGTGCCAGCAGTTATAGTGTCTCCCCCGGGACGGGGAATTACAATGAGCAGTTCTTC. Translating gives CASSYSVSPGTGNYNEQFF.

The chain is built from TRBV7-2 and TRBJ2-5, with TRBD2 matching 7 bases. J gave up 5 bases and V 5 bases, and 8 bases lay outside the gene matches. CDR3 length equals 14 residues. Germline CDR1 is SGHTA and CDR2 is FQGNSA. The CDR3, as DNA: TGTGCCAGCAGCCCGAGGACTAGGGGTGAGACCCAGTACTTC. This encodes CASSPRTRGETQYF.

V gene TRBV4-2 combines with J gene TRBJ1-6; D is unresolved. The CDR3 consists of 16 residues. Germline loops: CDR1 LGHNA, CDR2 YNFKEQ. V lost 0 bases and J 7 bases, leaving 13 bases between the germline ends. Written as DNA, the CDR3 is TGTGCCAGCAGCCAAGAATACGGCCAAGGGAATTCACCCCTCCACTTT. Its protein product is CASSQEYGQGNSPLHF.

J is TRBJ2-3 and V is TRBV7-6, with D unclear. The CDR3 has 13 amino acids. The V end was cut by 4 bases, the J end by 4 bases, with 9 bases between. The V gene's germline CDR1 is SGHVS and CDR2 FNYEAQ. The CDR3 sequence: CASSSPPPDTQYF. In nucleotides, the CDR3 is TGTGCCAGCAGCTCTCCTCCCCCAGATACGCAGTATTTT.

This clonotype was observed many times. This sequence joins TRBV20-1 and TRBJ2-5; D may be TRBD1 (5 bases). From germline, CDR1 is DFQATT and CDR2 SNEGSKA (reference sequence). The CDR3 spans 14 residues. V lost 5 bases and J 0 bases, leaving 13 bases between the germline ends. In nucleotides, the CDR3 is TGCAGTGCTCCAAATCTACAGGACCAAGAGACCCAGTACTTC. Its protein is CSAPNLQDQETQYF.

The chain carries TRBV20-1 and TRBJ2-7, with 11 bases lining up with TRBD1. The CDR3 runs to 16 residues. The V gene end was trimmed by 3 bases and the J gene end by 5 bases; junction bases not matched to a gene: 12. Germline CDR1 is DFQATT and CDR2 is SNEGSKA (reference sequence). CDR3 nucleotide sequence: TGCAGTGCTAGGGAAGGACAGGGGGCGAACTCTCACGAGCAGTACTTC. Amino acids: CSAREGQGANSHEQYF.